These 16 T cell receptor beta chains originate from one sample sequenced in a study of CD8+ T cells in alopecia areata. The treatment is: oral pan-JAK inhibitor, 5-10 mg twice daily. RNA, once extracted, was reverse transcribed into cDNA for use as the sequencing template. Using immunoSEQ multiplex PCR, the repertoire was profiled, and TCRdb retains in-frame clones only, with some absent. The table lists a few hundred thousand clones, around two fifths of them singletons. Sequenced here: CD4+ T cells sorted from blood, sampled around week 34, from a patient treated with tofacitinib. The receptors derive from a human donor with alopecia areata.

This chain joins TRBV30 and TRBJ2-7, with 7 nucleotides matching TRBD1. Unmatched junction bases numbered 8, after V lost 4 bases and J lost 2 bases. There are 14 residues in the CDR3. CDR1 and CDR2 from the germline V gene are GTSNPN and SVGIG (reference sequence). The CDR3 DNA sequence: TGTGCCTGGATGGGTGCGGACAGGACCTACGAGCAGTACTTC. Amino acids: CAWMGADRTYEQYF.

This clone was seen more than once but under ten times. The chain is built from TRBV7-9 and TRBJ1-1, with D possibly being TRBD1 (5 bases). The CDR3 is 15 residues long. Trimming removed 5 bases at V and 4 bases at J, with 17 bases between. Germline V gives CDR1 SEHNR, CDR2 FQNEAQ (reference sequence). CDR3 bases: TGTGCCAGCAGCATCGGCCTCCTCCAGGGCACTGAAGCTTTCTTT. Protein product: CASSIGLLQGTEAFF.

This clone was detected a few times. The V call is TRBV7-3, the J call TRBJ2-1, with D possibly being TRBD1 or TRBD2 (5 bases each). This CDR3 contains 13 residues. Germline V gene data show CDR1 as SGHTA and CDR2 as FQGTGA. V lost 5 bases and J lost 8, with 13 bases in between. CDR3 protein: CASSRDVRDEQFF. As DNA, the CDR3 is TGTGCCAGCAGCCGGGACGTTCGGGATGAGCAGTTCTTC.

This clone was observed a few times. The CDR3 DNA is TGTGCCAGCAGCCAAGCCCTAGCGGGGGGCCAAGATACGCAGTATTTT. Protein product: CASSQALAGGQDTQYF. V usage is TRBV14 and J usage is TRBJ2-3, with 11 bases aligning to TRBD2. There are 16 residues in the CDR3. Germline V CDR1 and CDR2: SGHDN, FVKESK. With 1 base clipped from V and 5 bases from J, the junction kept 5 bases outside the gene matches.

The chain carries TRBV18 and TRBJ1-5; D gene ambiguous. The V end lost 2 bases, the J end lost 7 bases, and 9 bases lay between the germline ends. The germline V gene has CDR1 KGHSH and CDR2 LQKENI. This CDR3 region has 13 residues. The CDR3 loop reads CASSPEGGQPQHF. CDR3 DNA sequence: TGTGCCAGCTCACCAGAGGGTGGGCAGCCCCAGCATTTT.

This clone was seen more than once but under ten times. V is TRBV11-2 and J is TRBJ2-1; D call uncertain. Trimming took off 2 bases at V and 8 bases at J, with 10 bases between the two ends. CDR3 length: 13 amino acids. CDR1 and CDR2 from the germline V gene are SGHAT and FQNNGV. The CDR3 region is CASSLITIDEQFF. The CDR3 bases are TGTGCCAGCAGCTTAATAACTATCGATGAGCAGTTCTTC.

V gene TRBV5-4 combines with J gene TRBJ2-7, with 7 bases identical to TRBD1. Germline CDR1 and CDR2: SGHNT and YYREEE (reference sequence). The CDR3 is 14 residues long. J was trimmed by 4 bases and V by 4 bases; bases with no gene match: 8. This CDR3 is CASSPGQKEYEQYF. CDR3 nucleotides: TGTGCCAGCAGCCCGGGACAGAAAGAATACGAGCAGTACTTC.

This clone has a handful of counts. This sequence joins TRBV5-4 and TRBJ2-3, with TRBD1 matching 9 bases. The CDR3 has 15 amino acids. Germline values: CDR1 SGHNT, CDR2 YYREEE (reference sequence). The V segment lost 4 bases and the J segment 4 bases; nucleotides outside the gene matches: 7. Here the CDR3 DNA reads TGTGCCAGCAGCCACGGACAGGGGAAGCCAGATACGCAGTATTTT. Residues: CASSHGQGKPDTQYF.

In its sample, this clone was seen a few times. The rearrangement joins TRBV7-9 to TRBJ2-2; either TRBD1 or TRBD2 may fit D (6 bases each). V was cut by 5 bases and J by 4 bases, with 14 bases left in between. Germline V lookup: CDR1 SEHNR, CDR2 FQNEAQ (reference sequence). This CDR3 region has 15 residues. The CDR3 reads CASSREGGGTGELFF. In DNA form, the CDR3 reads TGTGCCAGCAGCCGAGAGGGGGGCGGCACCGGGGAGCTGTTTTTT.

In its sample, this clone was seen a few times. The rearrangement links TRBV7-9 to TRBJ1-2, with D unresolved. CDR3 length: 13 residues. Between the trimmed V and J ends, which lost 3 bases and 8 bases, there was a span of 13 bases. Germline V CDR1 and CDR2: SEHNR, FQNEAQ (reference sequence). CDR3 sequence: CASSLDGKGGYTF. CDR3 DNA sequence: TGTGCCAGCAGCTTGGACGGGAAAGGGGGCTACACCTTC.

V is TRBV4-2 and J is TRBJ2-5; D call uncertain. The germline V and J ends were trimmed by 0 bases and 5 bases, with 7 bases remaining between them. Per germline, CDR1 LGHNA and CDR2 YNFKEQ. The CDR3 is made up of 13 amino acids. CDR3 loop: CASSQDPGETQYF. The DNA for the CDR3 is TGTGCCAGCAGCCAAGATCCCGGGGAGACCCAGTACTTC.

V and J are TRBV6-6 and TRBJ1-1, with 10 bases aligning to TRBD1. The germline gives CDR1 MNHNY, CDR2 SVGAGI (reference sequence). The ends lost 2 bases at V and 6 bases at J; junction bases unmatched: 9. The CDR3 is made up of 16 amino acids. The CDR3 DNA reads TGTGCCAGCAGTTACCTACGGACAGGGGGGACATCTGAAGCTTTCTTT. Amino acids: CASSYLRTGGTSEAFF.

The chain combines TRBV6-1 with TRBJ2-1, with 11 bases aligning to TRBD2. With 4 bases clipped from V and 6 bases from J, the junction kept 5 bases outside the gene matches. The CDR3 is 15 residues long. Germline-derived CDR1 and CDR2 are MNHNS and SASEGT. The CDR3 loop is CASSGTSGSLNEQFF. The CDR3 DNA sequence: TGTGCCAGCAGTGGGACTAGCGGGTCCCTCAATGAGCAGTTCTTC.

Only a few counts were recorded for this clone. This chain uses TRBV11-2 with TRBJ2-2; 12 bases line up with TRBD2. Germline-derived CDR1 and CDR2 are SGHAT and FQNNGV. CDR3 length: 15 amino acids. V shed 5 bases and J 6 bases; nucleotides not matched to a gene: 4. The CDR3, as DNA: TGTGCCAGCAGCCCAAGACTAGCGGGAGCCGGGGAGCTGTTTTTT. It specifies CASSPRLAGAGELFF.

V usage is TRBV30 and J usage is TRBJ1-2; the D gene is possibly TRBD1 (5 bases). The CDR3 sequence is 13 residues long. CDR1 and CDR2 (germline): GTSNPN, SVGIG (reference sequence). V was cut by 1 base and J by 3 bases, with 9 bases left in between. The CDR3 protein is CAWSGSGYYGYTF. The DNA of the CDR3 is TGTGCCTGGAGTGGTTCAGGGTACTATGGCTACACCTTC. Looking up the rest from reference TRBV30 and TRBJ1-2 gives the full variable domain: SQTIHQWPATLVQPVGSPLSLECTVEGTSNPNLYWYRQAAGRGLQLLFYSVGIGQISSEVPQNLSASRPQDRQFILSSKKLLLSDSGFYLCAWSGSGYYGYTFGSGTRLTVV.

This clone has just a few counts. Within the sample, other DNA sequences also encode this same CDR3. This sequence joins TRBV5-1 and TRBJ2-3; D remains ambiguous. CDR3 length: 12 amino acids. From germline, CDR1 is SGHRS and CDR2 YFSETQ. V was clipped by 0 bases and J by 4 bases, with 3 bases between them. CDR3 nucleotide sequence: TGCGCCAGCAGCTTGGGGTCAGATACGCAGTATTTT. It codes for CASSLGSDTQYF.